This T cell receptor beta chain came from a study of blood T cell repertoires in COVID-19. The CDR3 extends over 13 amino acids. Trimming took off 5 bases at V and 6 bases at J, with 10 bases between the two ends. Per germline, CDR1 KGHSH and CDR2 LQKENI. Authors' methods: Amplification of reference gene primers provided the estimated nucleated cell counts. Sequencing was performed with immunoSEQ multiplex PCR; in TCRdb, only in-frame clones are kept and a portion is missing. That table gives V, J and clone size, and the DNA gave D and trimming. The repertoire holds 150,000 to 200,000 clones, with about 88% as singletons. Membership in each cohort depended on participant-reported clinical history.

The clonotype was recovered from a human donor with acute COVID-19. The donor label of this sample is uncertain. Sequencing was carried out using PBMCs or T cells enriched from blood (not recorded which). The V call is TRBV18, the J call TRBJ2-2; weak D call: TRBD1 (5 bases). CDR3 nucleotides: TGTGCCAGCTCAGGGCAGGGATCCGGGGAGCTGTTTTTT. Protein product: CASSGQGSGELFF.